In its sample, the clone carrying this T cell receptor (beta chain) was seen a few times. Its target is not known. The data derive from a study of early T cells in non-severe SARS-CoV-2 infection. At the level of the study: Chains stayed unpaired after sequencing of bulk RNA from unsorted whole blood. Study-wide results and limits: The matching step, a VDJdb search, favored anti-spike CD8 responses and missed private and CD4 specificities.

Unique molecular identifiers (one per individual cDNA molecule) were attached. TCRdb re-derived calls from the 5' RACE reads in MiXCR, one entry per CDR3 protein. The sample carries under 35,000 distinct CDR3 sequences, 5.4% recorded once. This TCR was recovered from an adult who was a healthcare worker with PCR-confirmed SARS-CoV-2 infection or an uninfected control (not recorded which). Sequenced material: whole blood.

The CDR3 sequence is CASSLTPNTEAFF. The CDR3 DNA reads TGTGCCAGCAGCCTTACACCGAACACTGAAGCTTTCTTT. V and J are TRBV3-1 and TRBJ1-1, with D uncertain. Trimming removed 4 bases at V and 1 base at J, with 7 bases between. The CDR3 totals 13 residues. CDR1 is LGHDT and CDR2 is YNNKEL in the germline V gene (reference sequence).